A selection of T cell receptor beta chains follows, all from one sample in a study of shared clonotypes between healthy human individuals. Measured with immunoSEQ multiplex PCR; TCRdb has only the in-frame clones, and not every one. Among roughly 660,000 clones, 90% were seen once, and the ten largest hold about 33%. Sequenced: memory CD8+ T cells from PBMCs. The source is a young man in good health. Some clones in this sample may be carry-over from other donors' samples. The CDR3 runs from the conserved cysteine through the conserved F or W. The D gene is left open where the match is weak. The size entry is marked missing in some rows and otherwise reads once, few, many or a size class.

CDR3aa: CASSEGREGGYTF
CDR3nt: TGTGCCAGCAGTGAAGGGAGGGAGGGCGGCTACACCTTC
abundance: -
j_gene: TRBJ1-2
v_gene: TRBV2
d_gene: -

CDR3aa: CASSLPGEGETQYF
CDR3nt: TGTGCCAGCAGCTTGCCTGGGGAAGGAGAGACCCAGTACTTC
abundance: -
j_gene: TRBJ2-5
v_gene: TRBV5-6
d_gene: -

CDR3aa: CASSMGLLPREQYF
CDR3nt: TGTGCCAGCAGTATGGGACTACTACCCAGAGAGCAGTACTTC
abundance: -
j_gene: TRBJ2-7
v_gene: TRBV27
d_gene: TRBD2

CDR3aa: CASSYLIPLTSGINTYEQYF
CDR3nt: TGTGCCAGCAGTTACCTCATTCCCTTGACTAGCGGGATTAATACCTACGAGCAGTACTTC
abundance: -
j_gene: TRBJ2-7
v_gene: TRBV28
d_gene: TRBD2

CDR3aa: CASSGWDRGFSGANVLTF
CDR3nt: TGTGCCAGCAGTGGCTGGGACAGGGGTTTTTCTGGGGCCAACGTCCTGACTTTC
abundance: -
j_gene: TRBJ2-6
v_gene: TRBV2
d_gene: TRBD1

CDR3aa: CASSMQGQGINYGYTF
CDR3nt: TGTGCCAGTAGTATGCAGGGACAGGGTATTAACTATGGCTACACCTTC
abundance: -
j_gene: TRBJ1-2
v_gene: TRBV19
d_gene: TRBD1

CDR3aa: CASRPGQGEVETQYF
CDR3nt: TGTGCCAGCAGACCAGGACAGGGAGAGGTGGAGACCCAGTACTTC
abundance: many
j_gene: TRBJ2-5
v_gene: TRBV28
d_gene: TRBD1

CDR3aa: CSVEDWPSYGYTF
CDR3nt: TGCAGCGTTGAAGATTGGCCCTCATATGGCTACACCTTC
abundance: -
j_gene: TRBJ1-2
v_gene: TRBV29-1
d_gene: -

CDR3aa: CASSEGEDEKLFF
CDR3nt: TGTGCCAGCAGTGAGGGGGAAGATGAAAAACTGTTTTTT
abundance: -
j_gene: TRBJ1-4
v_gene: TRBV2
d_gene: -

CDR3aa: CASSLASRDFGGLSRNNEQFF
CDR3nt: TGTGCCAGCAGCTTAGCGTCGCGGGACTTCGGGGGATTAAGTCGAAACAATGAGCAGTTCTTC
abundance: -
j_gene: TRBJ2-1
v_gene: TRBV7-6
d_gene: -

CDR3aa: CASSWTGGTGELFF
CDR3nt: TGCGCCAGCAGCTGGACAGGGGGCACCGGGGAGCTGTTTTTT
abundance: -
j_gene: TRBJ2-2
v_gene: TRBV5-1
d_gene: TRBD1

CDR3aa: CASSYGPGRGQDTQYF
CDR3nt: TGTGCCAGCAGCTACGGGCCGGGCAGGGGACAAGATACGCAGTATTTT
abundance: -
j_gene: TRBJ2-3
v_gene: TRBV5-4
d_gene: -

CDR3aa: CASSAPGHTYNEQFF
CDR3nt: TGTGCCAGCAGCGCCCCGGGACATACCTACAATGAGCAGTTCTTC
abundance: -
j_gene: TRBJ2-1
v_gene: TRBV9
d_gene: -

CDR3aa: CASSQAGGDDEQFF
CDR3nt: TGCGCCAGCAGCCAAGCTGGGGGGGATGATGAGCAGTTCTTC
abundance: -
j_gene: TRBJ2-1
v_gene: TRBV4-1
d_gene: TRBD2

CDR3aa: CASSILQGANYGYTF
CDR3nt: TGTGCCAGTAGTATTCTACAGGGGGCCAACTATGGCTACACCTTC
abundance: -
j_gene: TRBJ1-2
v_gene: TRBV19
d_gene: TRBD1

CDR3aa: CASGYLSGGLYNEQFF
CDR3nt: TGTGCTAGTGGTTACTTAAGCGGAGGACTCTACAATGAGCAGTTCTTC
abundance: -
j_gene: TRBJ2-1
v_gene: TRBV12-5
d_gene: -

CDR3aa: CASSPGGTEAFF
CDR3nt: TGCGCCAGCAGCCCGGGAGGCACTGAAGCTTTCTTT
abundance: -
j_gene: TRBJ1-1
v_gene: TRBV4-1
d_gene: -

CDR3aa: CASSVVRQEKIGEKLFF
CDR3nt: TGTGCCAGCAGCGTAGTCCGACAGGAGAAGATTGGGGAAAAACTGTTTTTT
abundance: -
j_gene: TRBJ1-4
v_gene: TRBV9
d_gene: -

CDR3aa: CASSGWDNSYEQYF
CDR3nt: TGTGCCAGCAGCGGGTGGGACAACTCCTACGAGCAGTACTTC
abundance: -
j_gene: TRBJ2-7
v_gene: TRBV27
d_gene: -

CDR3aa: CASSSGPGYEQYF
CDR3nt: TGTGCCAGCAGCTCAGGACCGGGATACGAGCAGTACTTC
abundance: -
j_gene: TRBJ2-7
v_gene: TRBV7-3
d_gene: -

CDR3aa: CASRSWRLGTGGNNEQFF
CDR3nt: TGTGCCAGCAGAAGTTGGAGACTCGGGACAGGGGGCAACAATGAGCAGTTCTTC
abundance: once
j_gene: TRBJ2-1
v_gene: TRBV27
d_gene: TRBD1

CDR3aa: CSVAGVNTEAFF
CDR3nt: TGCAGCGTTGCAGGGGTGAACACTGAAGCTTTCTTT
abundance: -
j_gene: TRBJ1-1
v_gene: TRBV29-1
d_gene: -

CDR3aa: CASSYSDYSYNEQFF
CDR3nt: TGTGCCAGCAGCTATTCGGATTACTCCTACAATGAGCAGTTCTTC
abundance: -
j_gene: TRBJ2-1
v_gene: TRBV7-9
d_gene: -

CDR3aa: CASSVTGAMYQETQYF
CDR3nt: TGTGCCAGCAGCGTCACAGGGGCCATGTACCAAGAGACCCAGTACTTC
abundance: -
j_gene: TRBJ2-5
v_gene: TRBV7-9
d_gene: TRBD1

CDR3aa: CASSSGQATYEQYF
CDR3nt: TGTGCCAGCAGCTCGGGACAGGCGACCTACGAGCAGTACTTC
abundance: -
j_gene: TRBJ2-7
v_gene: TRBV5-6
d_gene: TRBD1

CDR3aa: CASSLLYLVSERTDTQYF
CDR3nt: TGCGCCAGCAGCCTGCTATACCTAGTCTCCGAAAGGACAGATACGCAGTATTTT
abundance: -
j_gene: TRBJ2-3
v_gene: TRBV5-1
d_gene: -